This TCR beta chain was obtained from a study of T cell responses to AZD1222 COVID-19 vaccine. Study observations and caveats: Donors were chiefly white British, with a greater number of females, and clonal diversity was perhaps underestimated. Only a handful of AZD1222 recipients tested seropositive at baseline. Repertoires in all cases were sampled only once the peak T cell response had passed.

A word on this clone: No antigen is known for it.

Second-dose intervals near 4 or 12 weeks were combined. The V gene's germline CDR1 is SGHRS and CDR2 YFSETQ. This CDR3 has 14 residues. J was trimmed by 0 bases and V by 4 bases; bases with no gene match: 2. Profiled with immunoSEQ multiplex PCR; TCRdb holds only in-frame clones, not every one. The sample yields tens of thousands of clones, roughly 83% seen once. The chain joins TRBV5-1 to TRBJ1-1; 8 nucleotides line up with TRBD1. The starting material was peripheral blood, obtained 28 days after the second AZD1222 dose. The receptor's source is an adult who received the AZD1222 COVID-19 vaccine. Written as DNA, the CDR3 is TGCGCCAGCAGCGGGACAGGTTTGAACACTGAAGCTTTCTTT. Translating it yields CASSGTGLNTEAFF.